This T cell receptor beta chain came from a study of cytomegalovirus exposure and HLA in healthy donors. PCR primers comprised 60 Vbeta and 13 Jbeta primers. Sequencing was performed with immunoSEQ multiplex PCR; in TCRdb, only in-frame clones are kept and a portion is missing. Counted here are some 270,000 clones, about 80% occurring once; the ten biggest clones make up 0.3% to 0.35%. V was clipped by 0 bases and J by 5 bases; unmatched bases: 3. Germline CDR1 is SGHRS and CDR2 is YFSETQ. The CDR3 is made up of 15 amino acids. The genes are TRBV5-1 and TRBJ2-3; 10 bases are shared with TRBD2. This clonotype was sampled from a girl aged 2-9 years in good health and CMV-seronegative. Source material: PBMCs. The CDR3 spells CASSLASGGEDTQYF. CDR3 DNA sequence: TGCGCCAGCAGCTTGGCCAGCGGGGGGGAAGATACGCAGTATTTT.